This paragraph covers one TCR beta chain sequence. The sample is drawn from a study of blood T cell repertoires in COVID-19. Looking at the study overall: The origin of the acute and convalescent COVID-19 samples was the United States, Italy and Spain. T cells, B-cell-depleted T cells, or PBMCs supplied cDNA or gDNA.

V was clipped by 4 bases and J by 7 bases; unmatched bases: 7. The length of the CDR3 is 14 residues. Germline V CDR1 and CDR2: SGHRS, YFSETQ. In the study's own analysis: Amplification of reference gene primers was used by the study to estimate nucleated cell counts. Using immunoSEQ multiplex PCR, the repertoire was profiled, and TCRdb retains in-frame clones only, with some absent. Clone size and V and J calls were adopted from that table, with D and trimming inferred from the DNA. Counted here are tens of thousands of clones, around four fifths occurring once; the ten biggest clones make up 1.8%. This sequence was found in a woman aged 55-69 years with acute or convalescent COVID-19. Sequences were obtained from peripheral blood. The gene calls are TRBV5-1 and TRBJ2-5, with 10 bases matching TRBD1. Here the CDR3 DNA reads TGCGCCAGCAGCCGGGGACAGGGGAAGGGGACCCAGTACTTC. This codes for CASSRGQGKGTQYF.